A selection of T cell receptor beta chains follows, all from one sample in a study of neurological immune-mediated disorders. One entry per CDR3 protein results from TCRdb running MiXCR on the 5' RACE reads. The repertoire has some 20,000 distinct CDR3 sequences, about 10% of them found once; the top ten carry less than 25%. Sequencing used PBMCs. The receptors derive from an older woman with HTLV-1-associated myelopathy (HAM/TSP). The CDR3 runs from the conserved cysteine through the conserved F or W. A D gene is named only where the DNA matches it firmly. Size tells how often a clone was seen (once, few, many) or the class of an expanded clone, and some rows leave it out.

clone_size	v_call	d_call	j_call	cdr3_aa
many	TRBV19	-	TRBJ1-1	CVSSINGGLNTEAFF
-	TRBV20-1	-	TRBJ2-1	CSAQRPNNEQFF
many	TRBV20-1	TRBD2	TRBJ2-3	CSAEAGGGDTQYF
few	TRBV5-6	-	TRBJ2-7	CASSLGHRIYYEQYF
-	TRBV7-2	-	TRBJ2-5	CASSTQETKYF
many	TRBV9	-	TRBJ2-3	CASTLTGKSTDTQYF
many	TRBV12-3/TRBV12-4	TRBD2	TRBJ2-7	CASSLRLAGYYEQYF
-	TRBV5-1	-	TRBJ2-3	CASSSASSTDTQYF
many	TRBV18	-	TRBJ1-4	CASSPRQQVTNEKLFF
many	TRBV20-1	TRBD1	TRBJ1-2	CSARGGLQGGSYGYTF
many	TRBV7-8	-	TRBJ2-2	CASSPLGLNTGELFF
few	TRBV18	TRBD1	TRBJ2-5	CASSPPRQGAIGETQYF
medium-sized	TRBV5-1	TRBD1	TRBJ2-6	CASSLTGTGSSGANVLTF
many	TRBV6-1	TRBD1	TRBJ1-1	CASILGRGAGGTEAFF
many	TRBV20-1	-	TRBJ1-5	CSAREGGEQPQHF
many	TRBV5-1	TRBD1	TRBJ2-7	CASSLGQGAHEQYF
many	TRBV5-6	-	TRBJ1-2	CASSLPNRGALYGYTF
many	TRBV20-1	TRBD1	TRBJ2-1	CSATDRTGVREQFF
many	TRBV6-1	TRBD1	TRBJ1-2	CASSEEGAWYGYTF
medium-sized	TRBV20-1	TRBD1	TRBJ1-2	CSARATGQSGEGYTF
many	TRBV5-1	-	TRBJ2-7	CASSPKGSSYEQYF
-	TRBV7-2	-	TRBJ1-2	CASSLVYRPTNYGYTF
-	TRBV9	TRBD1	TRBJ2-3	CASSVANRGITDTQYF
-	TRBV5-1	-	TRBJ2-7	CASMTVDGYEQYF
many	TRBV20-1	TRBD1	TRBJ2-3	CSARIQGGGDTQYF
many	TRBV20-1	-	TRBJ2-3	CSARGGGATDTQYF
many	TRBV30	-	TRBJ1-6	CASDESSYNSPLHF
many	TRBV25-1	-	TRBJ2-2	CASSETGEYTGELFF
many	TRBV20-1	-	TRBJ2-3	CSALRGGGTDTQYF
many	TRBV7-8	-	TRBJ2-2	CASSAPRVINTGELFF
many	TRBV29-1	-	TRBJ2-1	CSVEARNEQFF
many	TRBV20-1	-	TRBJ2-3	CSARDPYTDTQYF
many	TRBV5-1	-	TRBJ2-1	CASSLEGFSWGYNEQFF
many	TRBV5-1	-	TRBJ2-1	CASSLGNSYNEQFF
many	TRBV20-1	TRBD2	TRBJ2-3	CSALTSGGAADTQYF
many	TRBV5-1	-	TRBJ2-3	CASSLPSTDTQYF
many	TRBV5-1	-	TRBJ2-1	CASSLVLAEYNEQFF
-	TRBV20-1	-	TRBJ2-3	CSAGLGGPGTQYF